Shown below are 26 T cell receptor beta chains from a single sample sequenced in a study of cytomegalovirus exposure and HLA in healthy donors. With 60 Vbeta and 13 Jbeta primers, the PCR was carried out. Assay: immunoSEQ multiplex PCR; the TCRdb copy retains only in-frame clones and omits some. Seen here are roughly 100,000 clones, roughly 80% observed once, and the top ten hold approximately 3.8%. Source material: PBMCs. Receptors were obtained from a man between 45 and 60 years old in good health and CMV-seropositive.

The chain couples TRBV6-1 to TRBJ2-7; 11 nucleotides align to TRBD1. This CDR3 has 17 amino acids. Germline V CDR1 and CDR2: MNHNS, SASEGT. V dropped 2 bases and J dropped 1; count of bases not matched to a gene: 7. The CDR3 is CASSELAGTGGSYEQYF. The CDR3 DNA sequence: TGTGCCAGCAGTGAACTTGCTGGGACAGGGGGGTCCTACGAGCAGTACTTC.

V usage is TRBV7-7 and J usage is TRBJ2-1; weak D call: TRBD2 (6 bases). Germline V lookup: CDR1 SSHAT, CDR2 FNYEAQ (reference sequence). V lost 1 base, J lost 0 bases, and 13 bases lay in between. The CDR3 is made up of 17 amino acids. Written as DNA, the CDR3 is TGTGCCAGCAGCTTAGAAGGGACCGGGAGCTCCTACAATGAGCAGTTCTTC. As protein: CASSLEGTGSSYNEQFF.

The CDR3 loop reads CASSPGGQGVHEQYF. The CDR3 bases are TGTGCCAGCAGCCCAGGGGGGCAGGGGGTCCACGAGCAGTACTTC. The chain couples TRBV7-6 to TRBJ2-7; D may be TRBD1 (7 bases). Germline V gene data show CDR1 as SGHVS and CDR2 as FNYEAQ. Trimming stripped 5 bases from V and 5 bases from J, with 19 bases between. The CDR3 has 15 amino acids.

In this sample, this clone turned up a few times. The gene calls are TRBV28 and TRBJ2-5; 13 nucleotides match TRBD2. V gave up 5 bases and J gave up 5 bases; unmatched junction bases: 11. CDR1 is MDHEN and CDR2 is SYDVKM in the germline V gene. The CDR3 totals 17 residues. CDR3 DNA: TGTGCCAGCAGTCCAGATTGGACTAGCGGGAGTGGGGAGACCCAGTACTTC. This gives the protein CASSPDWTSGSGETQYF.

The rearrangement uses TRBV19 and TRBJ2-1, with a tentative D call TRBD2 (5 bases). Germline CDR1 reads LNHDA; CDR2 reads SQIVND (reference sequence). Trimming took 5 bases from V and 2 from J, leaving 16 bases between them. The CDR3 runs to 16 residues. CDR3 residues: CASSGNLADTYNEQFF. In nucleotides, the CDR3 is TGTGCCAGTAGTGGGAATCTAGCAGATACCTACAATGAGCAGTTCTTC.

This chain links TRBV28 with TRBJ2-7, with a weak D call TRBD1 (6 bases). CDR1 MDHEN and CDR2 SYDVKM come from the germline V gene. CDR3 length: 15 residues. Trimming removed 7 bases from V and 6 bases from J, with 22 bases in between. The CDR3 region is CASTPASGGSGEQYF. CDR3 in DNA: TGTGCCAGCACTCCAGCATCTGGGGGCTCGGGCGAGCAGTACTTC.

V usage is TRBV19 and J usage is TRBJ2-1; 11 bases align to TRBD2. This CDR3 comprises 16 residues. Germline trimming cut 3 bases from V and 3 bases from J; bases unmatched to any gene: 4. Per germline, CDR1 LNHDA and CDR2 SQIVND (reference sequence). CDR3 residues: CASSINSGRDYNEQFF. In nucleotides, the CDR3 is TGTGCCAGTAGTATCAATAGCGGGAGGGACTACAATGAGCAGTTCTTC.

The CDR3 here is CASGSTSGNQETQYF. The CDR3 nucleotides read TGTGCCAGCGGCTCGACTAGCGGGAACCAAGAGACCCAGTACTTC. The genes are TRBV7-7 and TRBJ2-5, with TRBD2 matching 11 bases. Germline V lookup: CDR1 SSHAT, CDR2 FNYEAQ (reference sequence). With 8 bases clipped from V and 0 bases from J, the junction kept 5 bases outside the gene matches. The CDR3 totals 15 residues. Using reference TRBV7-7 and TRBJ2-5 for the parts outside the CDR3, the full variable domain is GAGVSQSPRYKVTKRGQDVTLRCDPISSHATLYWYQQALGQGPEFLTYFNYEAQPDKSGLPSDRFSAERPEGSISTLTIQRTEQRDSAMYRCASGSTSGNQETQYFGPGTRLLVL.

The chain's CDR3 is CASSPTGREQYF. The DNA of the CDR3 is TGTGCCAGCAGCCCGACAGGGAGAGAGCAGTACTTC. The chain combines TRBV27 with TRBJ2-7, with 7 positions matching TRBD1. The germline CDR1 and CDR2 sequences are MNHEY and SMNVEV (reference sequence). There are 12 residues in the CDR3. V lost 6 bases and J lost 7; bases outside the gene matches: 6.

The chain couples TRBV19 to TRBJ2-7; a weak D match, TRBD1 (6 bases). The CDR3 covers 14 residues. Trimming took 10 bases from V and 3 from J, leaving 19 bases between them. Germline values: CDR1 LNHDA, CDR2 SQIVND (reference sequence). The CDR3 spells CATTPTGISYEQYF. In DNA form, the CDR3 reads TGTGCCACTACACCAACAGGGATCAGCTACGAGCAGTACTTC.

The chain joins TRBV27 to TRBJ2-1; 8 bases are shared with TRBD1. The CDR3 has 17 amino acids. V shed 6 bases and J 3 bases; nucleotides not matched to a gene: 13. Germline CDR1 and CDR2: MNHEY and SMNVEV (reference sequence). The CDR3 nucleotides read TGTGCCAGCAGAGGACCCGGGGACAGGAGTCGCTACAATGAGCAGTTCTTC. It specifies CASRGPGDRSRYNEQFF.

This clone was seen only a few times. The gene calls are TRBV5-1 and TRBJ1-1; 7 nucleotides match TRBD1. The CDR3 has 14 amino acids. The V gene end was trimmed by 3 bases and the J gene end by 5 bases; junction bases not matched to a gene: 7. Per the germline V gene, CDR1 is SGHRS and CDR2 is YFSETQ. CDR3 residues: CASSSQGDGTEAFF. CDR3 nucleotides: TGCGCCAGCAGCTCCCAGGGGGACGGGACTGAAGCTTTCTTT.

V is TRBV9 and J is TRBJ2-7; 7 positions match TRBD1. Germline CDR1 SGDLS, CDR2 YYNGEE. Trimming cost V 3 bases and J 7 bases; bases outside gene matches: 10. The CDR3 covers 14 residues. DNA for the CDR3: TGTGCCAGCAGCGCGTCACAGGGGTTGCAGGAGCAGTACTTC. This codes for CASSASQGLQEQYF.

The chain combines TRBV19 with TRBJ2-1; maybe TRBD1 (6 bases). In germline, CDR1 is LNHDA, CDR2 SQIVND (reference sequence). V was cut by 0 bases and J by 1 base, with 10 bases left in between. This CDR3 is 16 amino acids long. This CDR3 reads CASSIDRDTSYNEQFF. CDR3 nucleotide sequence: TGTGCCAGTAGTATAGATCGGGACACATCCTACAATGAGCAGTTCTTC.

This clone was seen once. This chain connects TRBV28 to TRBJ2-7; 8 bases line up with TRBD1. Germline V CDR1 and CDR2: MDHEN, SYDVKM. This CDR3 contains 15 residues. J lost 2 bases, V lost 6 bases, and 9 bases had no gene match. CDR3 loop: CASRTNRGSAYEQYF. The CDR3 region has the DNA TGTGCCAGCAGGACAAACAGGGGGTCTGCCTACGAGCAGTACTTC. Full variable domain (missing parts from reference TRBV28 and TRBJ2-7): DVKVTQSSRYLVKRTGEKVFLECVQDMDHENMFWYRQDPGLGLRLIYFSYDVKMKEKGDIPEGYSVSREKKERFSLILESASTNQTSMYLCASRTNRGSAYEQYFGPGTRLTVT.

The chain is built from TRBV5-1 and TRBJ2-7; TRBD1 matches at 9 bases. CDR1 is SGHRS and CDR2 is YFSETQ in the germline V gene. The V gene end was trimmed by 4 bases and the J gene end by 6 bases; junction bases not matched to a gene: 11. This CDR3 has 15 amino acids. CDR3 in amino acids: CASSQTGGAGREQYF. The CDR3 DNA follows: TGCGCCAGCAGCCAAACAGGGGGCGCAGGCCGCGAGCAGTACTTC.

For the CDR3, the DNA is TGTGCCACCAGACGGACAGTGAGCTCCTATAATTCACCCCTCCACTTT. This encodes CATRRTVSSYNSPLHF. This chain uses TRBV15 with TRBJ1-6; weak D call: TRBD1 (6 bases). This CDR3 has 16 amino acids. Trimming shortened V by 6 bases and J by 0 bases, and 12 bases separated the two germline ends. Germline CDR1 is LNHNV and CDR2 is YYDKDF (reference sequence). The complete variable domain, with remaining parts taken from reference TRBV15 and TRBJ1-6, reads DAMVIQNPRYQVTQFGKPVTLSCSQTLNHNVMYWYQQKSSQAPKLLFHYYDKDFNNEADTPDNFQSRRPNTSFCFLDIRSPGLGDTAMYLCATRRTVSSYNSPLHFGNGTRLTVT.

This clone showed up just a few times. This chain connects TRBV5-1 to TRBJ1-2; unclear D gene. With 0 bases removed from V and 7 bases from J, the gap between germline ends came to 19 bases. This CDR3 contains 16 residues. Germline V gene sequence: CDR1 SGHRS, CDR2 YFSETQ. CDR3 nucleotides: TGCGCCAGCAGCTTGGGAGAGGGCAACCCCTCGGGTGGCTACACCTTC. Its protein is CASSLGEGNPSGGYTF. Variable domain in full (rest from reference TRBV5-1 and TRBJ1-2): KAGVTQTPRYLIKTRGQQVTLSCSPISGHRSVSWYQQTPGQGLQFLFEYFSETQRNKGNFPGRFSGRQFSNSRSEMNVSTLELGDSALYLCASSLGEGNPSGGYTFGSGTRLTVV.

The chain employs TRBV5-8 and TRBJ1-5; the D gene is possibly TRBD1 (6 bases). From germline, CDR1 is SGHTS and CDR2 YDEGEE. The V and J ends lost 4 bases and 2 bases respectively, with 13 bases between them. This CDR3 spans 15 amino acids. As DNA, the CDR3 is TGTGCCAGCAGCGGAAAACAGGGCGGCAATCAGCCCCAGCATTTT. The encoded protein is CASSGKQGGNQPQHF.

The chain uses TRBV9 and TRBJ2-3; 12 bases fit TRBD1. The germline V gene has CDR1 SGDLS and CDR2 YYNGEE. With 0 bases clipped from V and 4 bases from J, the junction kept 3 bases outside the gene matches. The CDR3 totals 16 residues. The CDR3 coding sequence is TGTGCCAGCAGCGTAGGGGACAGGGGGCGCTCAGATACGCAGTATTTT. Amino acid sequence: CASSVGDRGRSDTQYF.

The sample holds one count of this clone. J is TRBJ2-2 and V is TRBV4-3, with TRBD2 matching 9 bases. This CDR3 spans 15 amino acids. Germline V lookup: CDR1 LGHNA, CDR2 YSLEER. J was trimmed by 7 bases and V by 0 bases; bases with no gene match: 3. The CDR3 bases are TGCGCCAGCAGCCAAGACGGAGCGGGAGGCGGGGAGCTGTTTTTT. Its protein is CASSQDGAGGGELFF.

The rearrangement joins TRBV10-1 to TRBJ2-5; 11 nucleotides line up with TRBD2. The CDR3 totals 18 residues. V lost 2 bases and J lost 1; bases outside the gene matches: 9. Per germline, CDR1 WNHNN and CDR2 SYGVQD (reference sequence). CDR3 protein: CASSEQASGRTLQETQYF. DNA for the CDR3: TGCGCCAGCAGTGAGCAGGCTAGCGGGAGGACCCTCCAAGAGACCCAGTACTTC.

The chain carries TRBV11-2 and TRBJ2-7; 13 bases map to TRBD2. Losses at the gene ends were 2 bases for V and 5 bases for J; bases not matched to a gene: 9. In germline, CDR1 is SGHAT, CDR2 FQNNGV. There are 17 residues in the CDR3. CDR3 amino acids: CASSLPQGLAGRNEQYF. CDR3 bases: TGTGCCAGCAGCTTACCCCAGGGACTAGCGGGGAGGAACGAGCAGTACTTC. Based on the CDR3 plus reference TRBV11-2 and TRBJ2-7, the full variable domain is EAGVAQSPRYKIIEKRQSVAFWCNPISGHATLYWYQQILGQGPKLLIQFQNNGVVDDSQLPKDRFSAERLKGVDSTLKIQPAKLEDSAVYLCASSLPQGLAGRNEQYFGPGTRLTVT.

V and J are TRBV4-2 and TRBJ2-3; D possibly corresponds to TRBD2 (5 bases). This CDR3 contains 20 residues. Germline V gene lookup returns CDR1 LGHNA and CDR2 YNFKEQ. V was shortened by 0 bases and J by 0 bases, with 22 bases between the two germline ends. The CDR3 is CASSQDSPDKRVASTDTQYF. The DNA for the CDR3 is TGTGCCAGCAGCCAAGATTCTCCCGATAAGAGGGTTGCTAGCACAGATACGCAGTATTTT.

This chain joins TRBV27 and TRBJ2-1, with TRBD2 matching over 11 bases. Germline V gene lookup returns CDR1 MNHEY and CDR2 SMNVEV (reference sequence). The CDR3 extends over 16 amino acids. V lost 3 bases to trimming and J lost 4 bases; unmatched junction nucleotides: 5. The CDR3 protein is CASSFLAGGGYNEQFF. The CDR3 coding sequence is TGTGCCAGCAGTTTTCTAGCGGGAGGCGGGTACAATGAGCAGTTCTTC.

This sequence joins TRBV30 and TRBJ2-1, with 7 bases that match TRBD1. The CDR3 is made up of 12 amino acids. The trim removed 4 bases at V and 6 bases at J, leaving 3 bases unmatched. Germline lookup yields CDR1 GTSNPN and CDR2 SVGIG (reference sequence). The DNA for the CDR3 is TGTGCCTGGACCCCAGGGGGCAATGAGCAGTTCTTC. It yields the protein CAWTPGGNEQFF.